This TCR beta chain was found in a study of early T cells in non-severe SARS-CoV-2 infection. In the study overall: Unpaired chains resulted from sequencing bulk RNA of unsorted whole blood.

Each cDNA molecule carried a unique molecular identifier. TCRdb re-called the 5' RACE reads with MiXCR, one entry per CDR3 protein. This table holds 25,000 to 30,000 distinct CDR3 sequences, about 4% found once. Germline trimming cut 1 base from V and 3 bases from J; bases unmatched to any gene: 9. The CDR3 has 17 residues. Germline V gene lookup returns CDR1 SGHTA and CDR2 FQGNSA. Material for sequencing was whole blood. This clonotype was obtained from an adult who was a healthcare worker with PCR-confirmed SARS-CoV-2 infection or an uninfected control (not recorded which). The J gene is TRBJ2-3, the V gene TRBV7-2, with 8 nucleotides matching TRBD2. The CDR3 DNA reads TGTGCCAGCAGCTTAGTTAGCGGGGTTGTCGGTACAGATACGCAGTATTTT. Amino acid sequence: CASSLVSGVVGTDTQYF.